This T cell receptor beta chain is drawn from a study of shared clonotypes between healthy human individuals. Overall study context: Per-donor plates numbered three CD4 naive, three CD4 memory, two CD8 naive and one CD8 memory.

Each subset's genomic DNA was shared equally among a number of immunoSEQ plates. Assay: immunoSEQ multiplex PCR; the TCRdb copy retains only in-frame clones and omits some. This sample has 560,000 or so clones, with 96% found just once. Naivety among CD8 cells was defined by CD45RO negativity and positive CCR7 selection, thereby excluding terminally differentiated effector memory CD45RA+ cells. Donors were healthy HIV-negative adults without recently reported acute infections or vaccinations. Findings and caveats of the study: Memory subsets generally showed smaller estimated richness than naive subsets did.

The CDR3 runs 15 residues. CDR1 and CDR2 (germline): MNHNS, SASEGT. Trimming took 8 bases from V and 0 from J, leaving 16 bases between them. As concerns this clone: Antigen: not known.

The material sequenced was naive CD8+ T cells sorted from blood. The clonotype was recovered from a woman aged 25 to 39 in good health. The rearrangement joins TRBV6-1 to TRBJ1-2; maybe TRBD1 (6 bases). The chain's CDR3 is CASRPWDKTNYGYTF. In DNA, the CDR3 is TGTGCCAGCCGACCCTGGGACAAAACTAACTATGGCTACACCTTC.